This T cell receptor (beta chain) is drawn from a study of T-cell reconstitution after alpha-beta-depleted transplantation in children. Unique molecular identifiers were incorporated into the prepared TCRbeta library. TCRdb re-called the PCR reads through MiXCR, storing one row per CDR3 protein. The sample has just over 350,000 distinct CDR3 sequences; roughly 14% are singletons. The CDR3 is 14 amino acids. Trimming removed 0 bases at V and 6 bases at J, with 12 bases between. The germline V gene encodes CDR1 SGHRS and CDR2 YFSETQ. The J gene is TRBJ1-2, the V gene TRBV5-1; D is unresolved. The sample consisted of PBMCs, taken from the stem cell graft. This receptor was obtained from a human donor who donated a stem cell graft to a child with Fanconi anemia. This CDR3 is CASSLETWSHGYTF. The CDR3 DNA follows: TGCGCCAGCAGCTTGGAAACCTGGAGCCATGGCTACACCTTC.